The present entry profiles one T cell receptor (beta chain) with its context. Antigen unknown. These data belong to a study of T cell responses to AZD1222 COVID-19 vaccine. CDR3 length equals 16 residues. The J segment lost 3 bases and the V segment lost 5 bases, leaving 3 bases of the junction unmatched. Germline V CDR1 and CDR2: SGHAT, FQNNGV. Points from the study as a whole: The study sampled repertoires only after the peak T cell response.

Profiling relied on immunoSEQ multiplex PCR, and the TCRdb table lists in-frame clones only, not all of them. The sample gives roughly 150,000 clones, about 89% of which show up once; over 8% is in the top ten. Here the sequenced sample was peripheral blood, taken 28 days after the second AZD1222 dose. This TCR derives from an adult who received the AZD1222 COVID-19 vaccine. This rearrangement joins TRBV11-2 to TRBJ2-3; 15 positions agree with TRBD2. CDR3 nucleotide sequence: TGTGCCAGCAGCGGGGGGACTAGCGGGAGGACAGATACGCAGTATTTT. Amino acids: CASSGGTSGRTDTQYF.